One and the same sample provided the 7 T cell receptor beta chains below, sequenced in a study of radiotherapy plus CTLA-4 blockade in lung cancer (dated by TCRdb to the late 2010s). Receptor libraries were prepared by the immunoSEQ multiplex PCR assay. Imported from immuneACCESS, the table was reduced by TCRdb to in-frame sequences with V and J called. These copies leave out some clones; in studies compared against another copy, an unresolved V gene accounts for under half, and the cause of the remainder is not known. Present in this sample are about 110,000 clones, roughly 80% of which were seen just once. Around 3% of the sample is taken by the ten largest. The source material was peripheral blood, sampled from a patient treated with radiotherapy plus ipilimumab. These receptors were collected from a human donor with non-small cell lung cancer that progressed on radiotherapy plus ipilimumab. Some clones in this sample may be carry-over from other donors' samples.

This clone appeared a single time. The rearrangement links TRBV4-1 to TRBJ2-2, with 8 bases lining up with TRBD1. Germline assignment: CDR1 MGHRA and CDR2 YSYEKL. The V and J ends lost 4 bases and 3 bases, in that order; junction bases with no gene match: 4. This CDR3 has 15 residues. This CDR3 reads CASSPRTGYTGELFF. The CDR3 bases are TGCGCCAGCAGCCCTCGGACAGGGTACACCGGGGAGCTGTTTTTT.

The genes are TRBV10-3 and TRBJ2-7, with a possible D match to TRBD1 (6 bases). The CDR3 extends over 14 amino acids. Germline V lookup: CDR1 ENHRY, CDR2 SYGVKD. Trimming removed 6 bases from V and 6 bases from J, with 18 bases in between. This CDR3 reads CAIRDSLVGVEQYF. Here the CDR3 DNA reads TGTGCCATCAGGGACAGTTTGGTAGGCGTCGAGCAGTACTTC.

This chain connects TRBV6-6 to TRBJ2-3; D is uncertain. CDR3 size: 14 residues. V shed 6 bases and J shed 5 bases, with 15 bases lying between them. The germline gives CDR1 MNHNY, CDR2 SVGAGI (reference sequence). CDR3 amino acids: CASSRAPGGDTQYF. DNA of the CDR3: TGTGCCAGCAGCCGGGCCCCCGGCGGAGATACGCAGTATTTT.

The CDR3 sequence is CASSVGLDRNRYQAFF. The DNA for the CDR3 is TGTGCCAGCAGCGTAGGCCTGGACAGGAATCGTTATCAAGCTTTCTTT. The chain carries TRBV9 and TRBJ1-1, with 7 bases lining up with TRBD1. CDR3 length equals 16 residues. With V trimmed by 0 bases and J by 9 bases, 14 bases remained unmatched. Germline V gives CDR1 SGDLS, CDR2 YYNGEE. Together with reference TRBV9 and TRBJ1-1, the CDR3 gives the full variable domain: DSGVTQTPKHLITATGQRVTLRCSPRSGDLSVYWYQQSLDQGLQFLIQYYNGEERAKGNILERFSAQQFPDLHSELNLSSLELGDSALYFCASSVGLDRNRYQAFFGQGTRLTVV.

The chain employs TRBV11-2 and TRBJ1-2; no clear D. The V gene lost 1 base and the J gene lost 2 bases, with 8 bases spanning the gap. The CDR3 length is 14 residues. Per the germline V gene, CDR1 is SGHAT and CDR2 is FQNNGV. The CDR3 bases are TGTGCCAGCAGCTTAGGCCCGGTGAACTATGGCTACACCTTC. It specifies CASSLGPVNYGYTF.

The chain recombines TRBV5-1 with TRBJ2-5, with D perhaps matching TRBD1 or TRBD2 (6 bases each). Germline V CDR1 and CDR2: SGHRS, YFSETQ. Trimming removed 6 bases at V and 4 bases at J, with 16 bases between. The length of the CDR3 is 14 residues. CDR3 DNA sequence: TGCGCCAGCAAGAGTGGGGGGCCTGGAGAGACCCAGTACTTC. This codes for CASKSGGPGETQYF.

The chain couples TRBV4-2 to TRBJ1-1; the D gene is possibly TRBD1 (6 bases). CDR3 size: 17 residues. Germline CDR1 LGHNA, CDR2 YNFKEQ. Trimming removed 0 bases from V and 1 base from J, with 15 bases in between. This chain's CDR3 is CASSQDFIGRGNTEAFF. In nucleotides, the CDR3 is TGTGCCAGCAGCCAAGATTTTATAGGCAGGGGGAACACTGAAGCTTTCTTT.